Shown below are 12 T cell receptor beta chains from a single sample sequenced in a study of OX40 agonist ivuxolimab in advanced cancers. Assay: immunoSEQ multiplex PCR; the TCRdb copy retains only in-frame clones and omits some. Among just under 100,000 clones, 94% were seen once, and the ten largest hold approximately 0.2%. The specimen comprised CD4+ or CD8+ T cells sorted from blood, sampled in a trial of the OX40 agonist ivuxolimab. The receptors here all came from an adult with an advanced solid tumor such as melanoma, head and neck, liver or kidney cancer.

The chain couples TRBV7-9 to TRBJ1-4, with TRBD1 matching over 9 bases. J was trimmed by 5 bases and V by 0 bases; bases with no gene match: 1. This CDR3 spans 15 amino acids. In germline, CDR1 is SEHNR, CDR2 FQNEAQ (reference sequence). The CDR3 here is CASSLAGTGNEKLFF. CDR3 nucleotide sequence: TGTGCCAGCAGCTTAGCAGGGACAGGGAATGAAAAACTGTTTTTT.

V and J are TRBV5-5 and TRBJ1-2, with 9 bases that match TRBD1. Germline CDR1 and CDR2: SGHKS and YYEKEE (reference sequence). J gave up 2 bases and V 4 bases, and 3 bases lay outside the gene matches. The CDR3 is made up of 14 amino acids. CDR3 region: CASSQGTGNYGYTF. The CDR3 region has the DNA TGTGCCAGCAGCCAGGGGACAGGGAACTATGGCTACACCTTC.

Only one count was recorded for this clone. This chain joins TRBV7-2 and TRBJ1-1; the match to TRBD1 covers 8 bases. Per the germline V gene, CDR1 is SGHTA and CDR2 is FQGNSA. After removal of 5 bases from V and 10 bases from J, the junction contained 12 bases not matched to a gene. CDR3 length equals 14 residues. CDR3 residues: CASSPPPDRAGAFF. CDR3 nucleotides: TGTGCCAGCAGCCCACCACCGGACAGGGCAGGAGCTTTCTTT. Variable domain in full (rest from reference TRBV7-2 and TRBJ1-1): GAGVSQSPSNKVTEKGKDVELRCDPISGHTALYWYRQSLGQGLEFLIYFQGNSAPDKSGLPSDRFSAERTGGSVSTLTIQRTQQEDSAVYLCASSPPPDRAGAFFGQGTRLTVV.

This clone was found once. This sequence joins TRBV28 and TRBJ2-7; possibly TRBD2 for D (6 bases). The CDR3 loop spans 14 amino acids. The germline gives CDR1 MDHEN, CDR2 SYDVKM. The germline V and J ends were trimmed by 2 bases and 3 bases, with 11 bases remaining between them. The CDR3 loop is CASSLGGANYEQYF. The CDR3, as DNA: TGTGCCAGCAGTTTAGGAGGGGCTAACTACGAGCAGTACTTC.

The rearrangement uses TRBV6-1 and TRBJ2-5; D possibly corresponds to TRBD2 (7 bases). Trimming left V 1 base short and J 4 bases short, with 13 bases between. Germline CDR1 MNHNS, CDR2 SASEGT. The CDR3 consists of 15 residues. The CDR3 DNA sequence: TGTGCCAGCAGTGAAGGGGCGGGGGCAGGAGAGACCCAGTACTTC. Translating gives CASSEGAGAGETQYF.

The chain combines TRBV7-2 with TRBJ1-3; the D is unclear. This CDR3 region has 13 residues. The ends were cut back, 4 bases at V and 4 bases at J, with 8 bases in the middle. Germline V gene sequence: CDR1 SGHTA, CDR2 FQGNSA. CDR3: CASSSLYGNTIYF. The CDR3 DNA is TGTGCCAGCAGCTCCTTGTACGGAAACACCATATATTTT.

This chain uses TRBV7-2 with TRBJ1-3; 11 bases agree with TRBD1. The ends lost 5 bases at V and 2 bases at J; junction bases unmatched: 2. Germline V CDR1 and CDR2: SGHTA, FQGNSA. The CDR3 is made up of 15 amino acids. This CDR3 reads CASSRGQGAGNTIYF. The CDR3 nucleotides are TGTGCCAGCAGCCGGGGACAGGGGGCTGGAAACACCATATATTTT.

The chain has TRBV28 and TRBJ1-2; D is ambiguous. CDR3 size: 11 residues. Germline assignment: CDR1 MDHEN and CDR2 SYDVKM. V was trimmed by 5 bases and J by 2 bases, leaving 3 bases between them. CDR3 region: CASSGNYGYTF. The CDR3 nucleotides read TGTGCCAGCAGTGGGAACTATGGCTACACCTTC.

V usage is TRBV29-1 and J usage is TRBJ1-3; tentatively, D is TRBD1 (5 bases). This CDR3 region has 12 residues. The germline V and J ends were trimmed by 6 bases and 1 base, with 7 bases remaining between them. Germline V lookup: CDR1 SQVTM, CDR2 ANQGSEA. CDR3 nucleotide sequence: TGCAGCGTCAGGGATTCTGGAAACACCATATATTTT. Protein sequence: CSVRDSGNTIYF.

The chain uses TRBV6-6 and TRBJ1-2; D is unclear. The V end was cut by 2 bases, the J end by 2 bases, with 6 bases between. CDR1 is MNHNY, CDR2 SVGAGI, per germline (reference sequence). The length of the CDR3 is 13 residues. As DNA, the CDR3 is TGTGCCAGCAGTTACGCGGTGAACTATGGCTACACCTTC. It yields the protein CASSYAVNYGYTF.

The V gene is TRBV7-2, the J gene TRBJ1-6; unclear D gene. The length of the CDR3 is 18 residues. The germline V gene has CDR1 SGHTA and CDR2 FQGNSA. Between the trimmed V and J ends, which lost 1 base and 0 bases, there was a span of 13 bases. CDR3 amino acids: CASSLDSPMSSYNSPLHF. Written as DNA, the CDR3 is TGTGCCAGCAGCTTAGATTCACCCATGAGCTCCTATAATTCACCCCTCCACTTT.

The chain is built from TRBV18 and TRBJ1-2; 7 nucleotides align to TRBD1. Germline V gene lookup returns CDR1 KGHSH and CDR2 LQKENI. The CDR3 sequence is 18 residues long. After removal of 0 bases from V and 2 bases from J, the junction contained 12 bases not matched to a gene. The CDR3 coding sequence is TGTGCCAGCTCACCACCTGGAGGGGCAGGGGGACTAAACTATGGCTACACCTTC. Its translation: CASSPPGGAGGLNYGYTF.